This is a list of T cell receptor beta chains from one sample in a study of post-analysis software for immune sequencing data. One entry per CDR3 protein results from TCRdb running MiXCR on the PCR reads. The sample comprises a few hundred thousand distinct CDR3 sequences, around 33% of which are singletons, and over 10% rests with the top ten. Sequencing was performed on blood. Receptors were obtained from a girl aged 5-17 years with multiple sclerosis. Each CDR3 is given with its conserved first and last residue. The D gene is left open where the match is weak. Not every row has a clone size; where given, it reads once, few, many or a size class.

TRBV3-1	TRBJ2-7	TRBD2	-	TGTGCCAGCAGCCAAGGGCGGGAGGGGACCTACGAGCAGTACTTC	CASSQGREGTYEQYF
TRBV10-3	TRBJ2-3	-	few	TGTGCCATCAGTGAGTCCCTGGGGTCAGATACGCAGTATTTT	CAISESLGSDTQYF
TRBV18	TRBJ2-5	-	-	TGTGCCAGCTCACCGCGGGACCCTGCTCTGGGAGAGCAGTACTTC	CASSPRDPALGEQYF
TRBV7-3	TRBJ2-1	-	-	TGTGCCAGCAGCGCCCCCGTTTGGGGGGGGGCCGCTTTTAATGAGCAGTTCTTC	CASSAPVWGGAAFNEQFF
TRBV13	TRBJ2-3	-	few	TGTGCCAGCAGCCCAGGACACGCCGGGGGCACAGATACGCAGTATTTT	CASSPGHAGGTDTQYF
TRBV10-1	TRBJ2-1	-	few	TGCGCCAGCAGTGAGGGTGGGGGCGCTTATAATGAGCAGTTCTTC	CASSEGGGAYNEQFF
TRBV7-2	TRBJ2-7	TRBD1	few	TGTGCCAGCAGCCGAGGGACAGGGATCCCCTACGAGCAGTACTTC	CASSRGTGIPYEQYF
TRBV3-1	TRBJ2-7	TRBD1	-	TGTGCCGGCAGCCAAGCGATGGGACAGGTGGGCGAGCAGTACTTC	CAGSQAMGQVGEQYF
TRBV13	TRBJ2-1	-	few	TGTGCCAGCAGCTTAGGGGTTGGTGAAGCGGCTGAGCAGTTCTTC	CASSLGVGEAAEQFF
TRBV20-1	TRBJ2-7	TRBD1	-	TGCAGTGCTCGCCTTCGGGACAGCTACGAGCAGTACTTC	CSARLRDSYEQYF
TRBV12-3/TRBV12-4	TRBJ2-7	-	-	TGTGCCAGCAGTTTTCCCCCCGGGATAGGGGTCGAGCAGTACTTC	CASSFPPGIGVEQYF
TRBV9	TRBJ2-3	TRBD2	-	TGTGCCAGCAGCGTTACGGCGGGGGGCCGAACCAACACAGATACGCAGTATTTT	CASSVTAGGRTNTDTQYF
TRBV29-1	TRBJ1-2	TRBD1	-	TGCAGCATGAGGGGACAGGGAAGTGCATCGGATGGCTACACCTTC	CSMRGQGSASDGYTF
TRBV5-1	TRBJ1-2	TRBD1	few	TGCGCCAGCAGCCTGACGACAGGGATTGGAGGTGGCTACACCTTC	CASSLTTGIGGGYTF
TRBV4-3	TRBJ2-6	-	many	TGCGCCAGCAGCACATTTTACTCTGGGGCCAACGTCCTGACTTTC	CASSTFYSGANVLTF
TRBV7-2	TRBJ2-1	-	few	TGTGCCAGCAGCCCCGGGACACCTCGTACTAAGGAGCAGTTCTTC	CASSPGTPRTKEQFF
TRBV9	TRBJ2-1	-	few	TGTGCCAGCAGCCCCGGGACTTCTTACAATGAGCAGTTCTTC	CASSPGTSYNEQFF
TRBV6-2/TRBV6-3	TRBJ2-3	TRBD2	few	TGTGCCAGCAACCGCGGGGGGGCAACAGATACGCAGTATTTT	CASNRGGATDTQYF
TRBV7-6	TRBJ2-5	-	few	TGTGCCAGCAGCTTAATCAGTCAAGAGACCCAGTACTTC	CASSLISQETQYF
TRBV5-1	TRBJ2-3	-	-	TGCGCCAGCAGCTTGGAGTGGGGAGATACGCAGTATTTT	CASSLEWGDTQYF
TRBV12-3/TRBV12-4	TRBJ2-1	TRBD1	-	TGTGCCAGCACCATGACAGGGAATCCCTACAATGAGCAGTTCTTC	CASTMTGNPYNEQFF
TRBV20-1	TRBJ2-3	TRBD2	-	TGCAGTGCCTTAGGCGGGGGGATCCCAGATACGCAGTATTTT	CSALGGGIPDTQYF
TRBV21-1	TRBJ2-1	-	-	TGTGCCAGCATCCCACCGGGCCCCTCCTACGAGCAGTTCTTC	CASIPPGPSYEQFF
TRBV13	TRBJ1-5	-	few	TGTGCCAGCAGCTTAGAACAGGACCAGCCCCAGCATTTT	CASSLEQDQPQHF
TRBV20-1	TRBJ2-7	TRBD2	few	TGCAGTGCTAGGGGGCTAGCGGGGGGGTACGAGCAGTACTTC	CSARGLAGGYEQYF
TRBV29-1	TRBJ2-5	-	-	TGCAGCGCCGCAACCACAACGTACCAAGAGACCCAGTACTTC	CSAATTTYQETQYF
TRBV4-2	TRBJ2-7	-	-	TGTGCCAGCAGCCAAGGTAGGGGGTTGTACGAGCAGTACTTC	CASSQGRGLYEQYF
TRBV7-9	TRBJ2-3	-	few	TGTGCCAGCCGAACGGATAACACAGATACGCAGTATTTT	CASRTDNTDTQYF
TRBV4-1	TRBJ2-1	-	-	TGCGCCAGCAGCCAAGACACCGAGGTCCCTTGGAGGAATGAGCAGTTCTTC	CASSQDTEVPWRNEQFF
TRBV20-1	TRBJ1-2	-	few	TGCAGTGCGCCGGCCAGCAACTATGGCTACACCTTC	CSAPASNYGYTF
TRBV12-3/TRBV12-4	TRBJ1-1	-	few	TGTGCCAGCAGCCCGTCCGAACGGAGTGCTTTCTTT	CASSPSERSAFF
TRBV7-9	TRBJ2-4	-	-	TGTGCCAGCAGTTCGGGCAGCCATGCCAAAAACATTCAGTACTTC	CASSSGSHAKNIQYF
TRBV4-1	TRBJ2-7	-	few	TGCGCCAGCAGCCCGTCCGGGTCTTTCTACGAGCAGTACTTC	CASSPSGSFYEQYF
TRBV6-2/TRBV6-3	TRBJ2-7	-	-	TGTGCCAACGCCGTGGGGCAGGGCTACGAGCAGTACTTC	CANAVGQGYEQYF
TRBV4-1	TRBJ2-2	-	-	TGCGCCAGCAGCCAAGACGTAGGACAGAGGGACACCGGGGAGCTGTTTTTT	CASSQDVGQRDTGELFF
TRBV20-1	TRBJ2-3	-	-	TGCAGTGCTAGGGTTGGAGAGACCCAGTCGGCAGATACGCAGTATTTT	CSARVGETQSADTQYF
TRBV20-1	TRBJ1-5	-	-	TGCAGTGCCGGGAGGATCAATCAGCCCCAGCATTTT	CSAGRINQPQHF